This T cell receptor beta chain was sequenced during a study of Graves' ophthalmopathy and Graves' hyperthyroidism (dated by TCRdb to the late 2010s). In the study overall: Peripheral blood was collected at initial diagnosis, before any treatment. The independent validation cohort included about 19 hyperthyroidism patients plus 17 patients who later progressed from hyperthyroidism to ophthalmopathy. In about six hyperthyroidism patients, the T-cell repertoire of thyroid tissue was compared with the T-cell repertoire of blood. To tell Graves' ophthalmopathy apart from Graves' hyperthyroidism, and to predict which patients would progress to ophthalmopathy, the study relied on TCR beta repertoire signatures. Following sample collection, hyperthyroidism patients were given methimazole at a starting dose of 30 mg daily, and ophthalmopathy patients were given high-dose intravenous methylprednisolone. A discovery set of 100 or so patients (approximately 45 ophthalmopathy, some 58 stable hyperthyroidism) was enrolled to explore V-J signatures distinguishing ophthalmopathy from hyperthyroidism. For training and testing, the roughly 93 patients in the discovery cohort were randomly divided in a 7:3 ratio. In total, 135 blood samples were TCR-sequenced: roughly 45 ophthalmopathy, roughly 77 hyperthyroidism and 17 hyperthyroidism-to-ophthalmopathy patients. The study at large found these results: No statistical method was used to set the sample size in advance, and the investigators knew which group each participant was assigned to. In validation, the model predicted ophthalmopathy progression with roughly 68% sensitivity and 72.22% specificity; some 13 predicted patients were CT-confirmed with GO in a median of about 6.1 months. Among expanded thyroid clonotypes with frequency above 0.001, most also showed up in blood, which suggests that blood repertoires may reflect the thyroid immune response. In cross-validation, the 13-signature model distinguished ophthalmopathy from stable hyperthyroidism with approximately 90% sensitivity and around 81% specificity, and in the test set the corresponding values were about 80% and 75%.

The junction carries 3 bases between V and J, which are trimmed by 5 bases and 1 base respectively. Including cysteine and phenylalanine, the CDR3 has 11 amino acids. The kept DNA is CDR3 alone, 33 bases in frame from the first base. CDR1 SGHRS and CDR2 YFSETQ are derived from the germline V gene. For repertoire sequencing, the TCR beta CDR3 regions were amplified from RNA transcripts. The first round of RT-PCR was done with HTBI primers and the Qiagen OneStep RT-PCR kit, and was followed by a second round of multiplex PCR, then size selection and purification. The libraries underwent paired-end sequencing with 100 bp reads on an Illumina HiSeq2000. The original methods were these. Reads were processed with SOAPnuke, discarding reads with adapters, uncalled bases, mean Phred below 15, or no exact constant-primer or identifier match. COPE v1.2.5 was used to merge high-quality paired reads. Unique nucleotide sequences were defined as clonotypes and aligned to IMGT TRB V, D and J references using MiTCR v1.1. The analysis was limited to V-J combinations with a frequency above 0.0001, which together covered approximately 99% of repertoires. For each V-J combination, a TCR clonal expansion and chaos score was defined as F50 clonal expansion divided by the chaos observed in the TCRdist matrix. Features were reduced by Welch's t-statistics and random forest to some 13 V-J combinations, which fed a naive Bayes classifier. The Morisita-Horn index was used to measure how similar the thyroid and blood repertoires were. Through fastp at Q25 and MiXCR, TCRdb rebuilt clones from the public reads, retaining in-frame beta chains. Each entry merges the rows of one CDR3 protein and shows their most common DNA and genes. These V and J calls are TCRdb output, not the study's own analysis. The sample table contains 300,000 to 500,000 distinct CDR3 sequences; only one count was recorded for 15% of them. The ten largest clones capture about 7.3% of the sample.

This clonotype was detected ten times or more. The antigen this receptor binds is unknown. No much larger clonotype is one base removed from it; base qualities were not supplied. Stable hyperthyroidism was defined as no progression to ophthalmopathy within 18 months of follow-up. Patients with hyperthyroidism were aged 18 to 65 years, had been newly diagnosed, and had a disease duration of less than 2 months. Patients with other autoimmune diseases, uncontrolled infections, pregnancy or lactation were excluded. Diagnosis relied on clinical symptoms, serum thyroxine, TRAb, thyroid ultrasound and orbital computed tomography. Using Ficoll-Paque density gradient centrifugation, PBMCs were isolated from roughly 9.2 ml of fresh peripheral blood. Total RNA was extracted using Trizol reagent, and RNA quality was checked on an Agilent 2100 Bioanalyzer.

Sequenced: peripheral blood. The rearranged chain carries TRBV5-1 and TRBJ2-5; no D gene can be assigned with confidence. The TCR originated in a woman younger than 30 with stable Graves' hyperthyroidism. Donor details come from another sample of the same person, matched by shared clones. The sequenced DNA is TGCGCCAGCAGTGTCCAAGAGACCCAGTACTTC. This encodes CASSVQETQYF.